This entry features one T cell receptor (beta chain) sequence. As yet, its antigen is unknown. Here immunoSEQ multiplex PCR was the method, and the copy in TCRdb shows in-frame clones only, minus some. The repertoire has about 180,000 clones, approximately 90% of them found once; the top ten carry 2.6%. This CDR3 spans 15 amino acids. This sample stems from a study of T cell responses to AZD1222 COVID-19 vaccine. Study as a whole: Investigators merged groups given second doses at roughly 4 or roughly 12 weeks. Findings of the study overall: The study reported that nearly half of spike-specific TCRs target unmutated variant regions. Clonal diversity may have been underestimated, and the donors were mostly white British, with more females than males.

This material consisted of peripheral blood, taken on day 0 of AZD1222 vaccination. The TCR comes from an adult in good health. The J gene is TRBJ2-7, the V gene TRBV7-5. TRBV7-5 is assigned pseudogene status. CDR3 DNA sequence: TGTGTCAGAAGCTGCCCGGGCCTTTCCTCCTACGAGCAGTACTTC. This translates into CVRSCPGLSSYEQYF.